Given below is one TCR beta chain in context. Its antigen remains unidentified. This entry belongs to a study of shared clonotypes between healthy human individuals. Study-wide results and limits: With four donors compared, 4.5% to 6.5% of naive CD4 clonotypes were shared. Memory subsets generally showed lower estimated richness than naive subsets.

The CDR3 length is 17 residues. Germline V CDR1 and CDR2: LNHNV, YYDKDF (reference sequence). Trimming took off 4 bases at V and 4 bases at J, with 17 bases between the two ends. Sequencing used immunoSEQ multiplex PCR; TCRdb keeps in-frame clones, though not all of them. The table has some 2.1 million clones, roughly 93% seen once. Naive CD8 cells lacked CD45RO and underwent positive selection for CCR7, leaving out terminally differentiated effector memory CD45RA+ cells. The donor population consisted of healthy HIV-negative adults with no recent acute infections or vaccinations. Sample: naive CD8+ T cells from PBMCs. The receptor comes from a man aged 18 to 29 in good health. Some clones in this sample may be carry-over from other donors' samples. The chain couples TRBV15 to TRBJ2-6; D may be TRBD1 (6 bases). The CDR3 protein is CATSTTGRPAGANVLTF. CDR3 nucleotides: TGTGCCACCAGCACAACAGGGCGGCCAGCCGGGGCCAACGTCCTGACTTTC.